This T cell receptor beta chain is from a study of T cells after yellow fever vaccination. Overall study: Low-cell-number fractions underwent preparation using SMART-Seq v4 Ultra Low Input. Study-level results: Abundant clonotypes from the bulk population could get into FACS-sorted repertoires as contaminants. Most primary-vaccination clones recurred post-booster (more than 95% CD4, 88% CD8). Only a small proportion of the clonotypes turned up in both the CD4 and the CD8 compartments, likely arising from convergent recombination.

A single record per CDR3 protein comes from TCRdb applying MiXCR to the 5' RACE reads. This table has about 630,000 distinct CDR3 sequences, approximately 13% appearing once. The germline CDR1 and CDR2 sequences are KGHSH and LQKENI. The length of the CDR3 is 14 residues. The ends were cut back, 7 bases at V and 2 bases at J, with 15 bases in the middle. This clonotype has only a few counts. The target antigen is unknown. The chain has TRBV18 and TRBJ2-7; D tentatively fits TRBD1 or TRBD2 (5 bases each). This receptor was taken from a man younger than 45 who received the YFV17D yellow fever vaccine. Sequencing was performed on PBMCs, taken on the day of the yellow fever booster vaccination. In nucleotides, the CDR3 is TGTGCCAGCTTCCTCCGGGACGGCCCCTACGAGCAGTACTTC. Translating it yields CASFLRDGPYEQYF.